Reported below is one T cell receptor (beta chain). This entry is derived from a study of blood T cell repertoires in COVID-19. Study-level background: Material from acute and convalescent COVID-19 was sourced from the United States, Italy and Spain. The cDNA or gDNA used as material had been derived from T cells, B-cell-depleted T cells, or PBMCs.

Under the authors' procedure: Amplified reference gene primers provided the basis for estimating nucleated cell counts. TCRdb's table, derived via immunoSEQ multiplex PCR, lists solely in-frame clones and lacks some. V and J calls and clone size follow that table, whereas D and trimming were derived from the DNA. This sample has 130,000 or so clones, with approximately 88% found just once. Unmatched junction bases numbered 8, after V lost 5 bases and J lost 5 bases. Germline lookup yields CDR1 GTSNPN and CDR2 SVGIG (reference sequence). The CDR3 totals 15 residues. The specimen sequenced was peripheral blood. The rearrangement links TRBV30 to TRBJ2-3; 12 positions agree with TRBD2. The sequence was collected from an elderly woman with acute or convalescent COVID-19. The CDR3 DNA reads TGTGCCTGGGGCGGGACTAGCGGGTCTAGAGATACGCAGTATTTT. It encodes CAWGGTSGSRDTQYF.